This TCR beta chain was documented in a study of shared clonotypes between healthy human individuals. Trimming took off 1 base at V and 4 bases at J, with 9 bases between the two ends. The CDR3 is made up of 14 amino acids. Germline V gene sequence: CDR1 SGHDT, CDR2 YYEEEE. Profiled with immunoSEQ multiplex PCR; TCRdb holds only in-frame clones, not every one. The sample holds 1.6 million or so clones; roughly 96% are singletons and the top ten take roughly 1.1%. The receptor was derived from a man younger than 45 in good health. Material: naive CD4+ T cells sorted from blood. Subset given: CD45RA+ positively selected. The V gene is TRBV5-6, the J gene TRBJ1-3, with D uncertain. The CDR3 reads CASSLRLPGNTIYF. CDR3 coding DNA: TGTGCCAGCAGCTTGCGGCTCCCAGGAAACACCATATATTTT. The full variable domain, in which reference TRBV5-6 and TRBJ1-3 provide the parts outside the CDR3, is DAGVTQSPTHLIKTRGQQVTLRCSPKSGHDTVSWYQQALGQGPQFIFQYYEEEERQRGNFPDRFSGHQFPNYSSELNVNALLLGDSALYLCASSLRLPGNTIYFGEGSWLTVV.